The 25 T cell receptor beta chains given below trace back to one sample, sequenced in a study of glioma-infiltrating T cells. The iRepertoire nested amplicon-rescue multiplex PCR amplified TCR alpha and beta CDR3s from RNA. TCRdb used MiXCR to reprocess the multiplex PCR reads, holding one entry per CDR3 protein. The sample comprises roughly 40,000 distinct CDR3 sequences, around 20% of which are singletons, and around 6.3% rests with the top ten. The sequencing sample was made of glioma tissue, nonneoplastic brain tissue, or PBMCs (not recorded which). The receptors were sampled from a human donor with low-grade glioma or glioblastoma, undergoing nonglioma brain surgery, or in good health (not recorded which).

This clonotype was detected many times. The rearrangement links TRBV20-1 to TRBJ2-1; D is uncertain. Germline CDR1 is DFQATT and CDR2 is SNEGSKA (reference sequence). Trimming shortened V by 3 bases and J by 5 bases, and 14 bases separated the two germline ends. CDR3 length equals 14 residues. CDR3 in amino acids: CSASSQNIHNEQFF. The CDR3 DNA reads TGCAGTGCTAGCTCCCAGAACATTCACAATGAGCAGTTCTTC.

The chain is built from TRBV6-5 and TRBJ1-1; D gene uncertain. The ends were cut back, 6 bases at V and 6 bases at J, with 20 bases in the middle. The CDR3 consists of 15 residues. The germline CDR1 and CDR2 sequences are MNHEY and SVGAGI. The CDR3 coding sequence is TGTGCCAGCAGCCTTCATACCAGGACCAACGCTGAAGCTTTCTTT. Its protein product is CASSLHTRTNAEAFF.

CDR3 sequence: CAKSLQGGANVLTF. The CDR3 DNA is TGTGCCAAAAGTTTACAGGGTGGGGCCAACGTCCTGACTTTC. The rearrangement links TRBV27 to TRBJ2-6, with D perhaps matching TRBD1 (6 bases). The CDR3 loop spans 14 amino acids. Germline CDR1 reads MNHEY; CDR2 reads SMNVEV (reference sequence). V gave up 10 bases and J gave up 3 bases, with 13 bases separating them. Combining the CDR3 with reference TRBV27 and TRBJ2-6 gives the whole variable domain EAQVTQNPRYLITVTGKKLTVTCSQNMNHEYMSWYRQDPGLGLRQIYYSMNVEVTDKGDVPEGYKVSRKEKRNFPLILESPSPNQTSLYFCAKSLQGGANVLTFGAGSRLTVL.

This clonotype was observed a few times. The rearrangement joins TRBV19 to TRBJ2-5; 11 positions match TRBD1. CDR1 and CDR2 (germline): LNHDA, SQIVND (reference sequence). The CDR3 length is 15 residues. Losses at the gene ends were 3 bases for V and 2 bases for J; bases not matched to a gene: 2. The CDR3 loop reads CASSMGTGGQETQYF. The CDR3 coding sequence is TGTGCCAGTAGTATGGGGACAGGGGGACAAGAGACCCAGTACTTC.

This clonotype was seen ten or more times. The gene calls are TRBV25-1 and TRBJ1-4; D unresolved. This CDR3 contains 17 residues. The germline V gene has CDR1 MGHDK and CDR2 SYGVNS. V lost 1 base and J lost 0, with 12 bases in between. The CDR3 protein is CASSEFKGRATNEKLFF. CDR3 nucleotide sequence: TGTGCCAGCAGTGAATTTAAAGGCCGTGCAACTAATGAAAAACTGTTTTTT.

The table lists this clonotype with many counts. The V call is TRBV19, the J call TRBJ1-2; possibly TRBD1 for D (5 bases). Germline lookup yields CDR1 LNHDA and CDR2 SQIVND (reference sequence). Trimming shortened V by 5 bases and J by 1 base, and 17 bases separated the two germline ends. This CDR3 region has 16 residues. This chain's CDR3 is CASSEPGTASNYGYTF. As DNA, the CDR3 is TGTGCCAGTAGTGAACCTGGGACTGCAAGTAACTATGGCTACACCTTC. The whole variable domain, remainder taken from reference TRBV19 and TRBJ1-2, is DGGITQSPKYLFRKEGQNVTLSCEQNLNHDAMYWYRQDPGQGLRLIYYSQIVNDFQKGDIAEGYSVSREKKESFPLTVTSAQKNPTAFYLCASSEPGTASNYGYTFGSGTRLTVV.

Turning to this clonotype: This sequence may be a read error, since a much larger clone differs from it by one base. The chain carries TRBV20-1 and TRBJ2-5; 10 positions agree with TRBD2. The CDR3 is made up of 15 amino acids. Germline V gene sequence: CDR1 DFQATT, CDR2 SNEGSKA (reference sequence). The CDR3 spells CSAGDQASGGETQYF. The CDR3 DNA reads TGCAGTGCTGGAGATCAGGCTAGCGGGGGAGAGACCCAGTACTTC.

Note on this clonotype: A much more abundant neighbour one base away suggests this may be a read error. The V gene is TRBV7-9, the J gene TRBJ2-1, with D unresolved. CDR1 SEHNR and CDR2 FQNEAQ come from the germline V gene (reference sequence). The germline V and J ends were trimmed by 2 bases and 11 bases, with 10 bases remaining between them. CDR3 length equals 12 residues. As DNA, the CDR3 is TGTGCCAGCAGCTTAATGATAAATAAGCAGTTCTTC. The encoded protein is CASSLMINKQFF.

This clonotype is medium-sized. V and J are TRBV6-1 and TRBJ2-1; D gene ambiguous. The CDR3 contains 12 residues. Trimming cost V 6 bases and J 5 bases, with 8 bases left between them. Germline CDR1 is MNHNS and CDR2 is SASEGT. CDR3 loop: CASRYSNNEQFF. The CDR3 DNA reads as TGTGCCAGCAGATACAGCAACAATGAGCAGTTCTTC.

Ten or more counts support this clonotype. The rearrangement joins TRBV2 to TRBJ1-1, with D unresolved. Trimming cost V 8 bases and J 1 base, with 5 bases left between them. Germline CDR1 SNHLY, CDR2 FYNNEI. The CDR3 covers 11 residues. CDR3 DNA: TGTGCCAGCCCAGGGAACACTGAAGCTTTCTTT. It yields the protein CASPGNTEAFF.

This clonotype was seen a handful of times. This rearrangement joins TRBV12-3 or TRBV12-4 to TRBJ2-1, with TRBD2 matching 8 bases. J lost 0 bases, V lost 5 bases, and 9 bases had no gene match. This CDR3 is 17 amino acids long. As DNA, the CDR3 is TGTGCCAGCAGTCCTTCCGGGACTAGGAGCTCCTACAATGAGCAGTTCTTC. Its translation: CASSPSGTRSSYNEQFF.

This clonotype occurred many times. This chain links TRBV20-1 with TRBJ2-3; 9 bases line up with TRBD2. V dropped 0 bases and J dropped 6; count of bases not matched to a gene: 4. The germline V gene has CDR1 DFQATT and CDR2 SNEGSKA (reference sequence). The CDR3 has 14 amino acids. The chain's CDR3 is CSARDESGRDTQYF. CDR3 nucleotides: TGCAGTGCTAGAGACGAGAGCGGGAGGGATACGCAGTATTTT.

A remark on this clonotype: Since a much larger clone is just one base distant, this may be a read error. This rearrangement joins TRBV20-1 to TRBJ2-5; TRBD2 matches 7 bases. V lost 6 bases to trimming and J lost 5 bases; unmatched junction nucleotides: 15. This CDR3 region has 15 residues. Germline V gene lookup returns CDR1 DFQATT and CDR2 SNEGSKA (reference sequence). CDR3: CSARASGMFWETQYF. CDR3 nucleotides: TGCAGTGCCAGGGCTAGCGGAATGTTTTGGGAGACCCAGTACTTC.

The chain joins TRBV28 to TRBJ2-3; D remains unclear. V lost 7 bases, J lost 4 bases, and 21 bases lay in between. The CDR3 is made up of 16 amino acids. Germline V gene lookup returns CDR1 MDHEN and CDR2 SYDVKM. The CDR3 DNA reads as TGTGCCAGCATCCCCTATGGTACAGAAAGGGCAGATACGCAGTATTTT. The encoded protein is CASIPYGTERADTQYF.

This clonotype has a count of ten or more. This chain joins TRBV7-6 and TRBJ2-7, with D tentatively TRBD1 (6 bases). This CDR3 is built from 15 residues. Germline loops: CDR1 SGHVS, CDR2 FNYEAQ. V dropped 2 bases and J dropped 1 base, with 12 bases sitting between them. This chain's CDR3 is CASSLTTGLSYEQYF. Written as DNA, the CDR3 is TGTGCCAGCAGCTTAACGACAGGTTTATCCTACGAGCAGTACTTC.

This clonotype showed up just a few times. The V call is TRBV30, the J call TRBJ1-4, with 7 nucleotides matching TRBD1. V trimming: 2 bases; J trimming: 4 bases; junction bases outside the gene matches: 4. This CDR3 contains 14 residues. Germline V gives CDR1 GTSNPN, CDR2 SVGIG (reference sequence). This CDR3 is CAWSRDSYNEKLFF. DNA of the CDR3: TGTGCCTGGAGTCGGGACAGCTATAATGAAAAACTGTTTTTT.

This clonotype was seen at least ten times. This chain links TRBV20-1 with TRBJ2-3; D assignment may be TRBD1 or TRBD2 (6 bases each). Germline-derived CDR1 and CDR2 are DFQATT and SNEGSKA (reference sequence). The CDR3 has 13 residues. V lost 7 bases and J lost 4, with 15 bases in between. CDR3 in amino acids: CSGSVGGPDTQYF. In DNA, the CDR3 is TGCAGTGGCTCGGTTGGGGGGCCAGATACGCAGTATTTT.

As regards this clonotype: Given a much more abundant clone one base away, this may be a read error. The CDR3 ends on some other residue instead of the conserved phenylalanine or tryptophan, so this is likely a read error. The V gene is TRBV10-3, the J gene TRBJ1-2; D call uncertain. V lost 3 bases and J lost 5, with 7 bases in between. Germline CDR1 reads ENHRY; CDR2 reads SYGVKD. This CDR3 comprises 12 residues. The CDR3 nucleotides are TGTGCCATCAGTGACGGGGTTTATGGCTACACCCTC. As protein: CAISDGVYGYTL.

The chain is built from TRBV12-3 or TRBV12-4 and TRBJ2-7; D is unresolved. The CDR3 is 14 amino acids. V gave up 5 bases and J gave up 1 base, with 12 bases separating them. The CDR3: CASSHRNRSYEQYV. CDR3 bases: TGTGCCAGCAGTCACCGGAACAGATCCTACGAGCAGTACGTC.

Comments on this clonotype: One end of the junction does not line up with germline, which may come from a read error. This sequence joins TRBV27 and TRBJ1-5; D unresolved. Germline CDR1 and CDR2: MNHEY and SMNVEV (reference sequence). The CDR3 extends over 13 amino acids. CDR3 loop: CASSRKDNQLQHF. For the CDR3, the DNA is TGTGCCAGCTCGCGTAAAGACAACCAGCTCCAGCATTTT.

This clonotype has a count of ten or more. The rearrangement links TRBV20-1 to TRBJ2-1, with a weak D call TRBD2 (6 bases). Germline CDR1 DFQATT, CDR2 SNEGSKA (reference sequence). The CDR3 is 14 residues long. Between the trimmed V and J ends, which lost 6 bases and 0 bases, there was a span of 12 bases. CDR3 loop: CSARDSGSYNEQFF. Here the CDR3 DNA reads TGCAGTGCCAGGGACTCCGGCTCCTACAATGAGCAGTTCTTC.

This clonotype was observed at least ten times. CDR3 sequence (DNA): TGCAGTGCTAGAAATTCCGGTGTAGCGGGAGGGCCCAGATCCGAGCAGTACTTC. It specifies CSARNSGVAGGPRSEQYF. The chain has TRBV20-1 and TRBJ2-7; 11 bases line up with TRBD2. CDR3 length equals 18 residues. V lost 2 bases, J lost 6 bases, and 18 bases stayed unmatched. Germline V gene sequence: CDR1 DFQATT, CDR2 SNEGSKA (reference sequence).

This clonotype was detected a few times. The chain joins TRBV5-5 to TRBJ2-1; D unresolved. Trimming took 4 bases from V and 6 from J, leaving 11 bases between them. The length of the CDR3 is 13 residues. Germline lookup yields CDR1 SGHKS and CDR2 YYEKEE (reference sequence). The CDR3 region is CASSLGPSNEQFF. DNA of the CDR3: TGTGCCAGCAGCCTTGGACCCAGCAATGAGCAGTTCTTC.

This clonotype was seen ten or more times. The chain recombines TRBV19 with TRBJ1-1; a weak D match, TRBD1 (5 bases). The germline CDR1 and CDR2 sequences are LNHDA and SQIVND (reference sequence). V was shortened by 5 bases and J by 1 base, with 8 bases between the two germline ends. The CDR3 consists of 13 residues. DNA of the CDR3: TGTGCCAGTAGTGTCGGGGGGAACACTGAAGCTTTCTTT. It specifies CASSVGGNTEAFF.

This clonotype was seen repeatedly, ten times or more. The J gene is TRBJ1-3, the V gene TRBV7-2; a possible D gene is TRBD1 (5 bases). CDR3 length: 16 residues. V dropped 6 bases and J dropped 3 bases, with 18 bases sitting between them. CDR1 is SGHTA and CDR2 is FQGNSA in the germline V gene. The CDR3 region is CASRRINQGVGNTIYF. The CDR3 DNA follows: TGTGCCAGCAGACGAATCAATCAGGGAGTTGGAAACACCATATATTTT.